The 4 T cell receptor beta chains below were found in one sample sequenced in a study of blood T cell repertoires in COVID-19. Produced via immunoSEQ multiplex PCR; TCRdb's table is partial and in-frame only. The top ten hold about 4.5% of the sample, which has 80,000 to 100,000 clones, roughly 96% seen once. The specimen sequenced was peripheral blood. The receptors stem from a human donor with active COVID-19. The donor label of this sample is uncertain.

The CDR3 DNA reads as TGTGCCAGCAGTGAACTAGCCGGGACAGGGAATGAAAAACTGTTTTTT. It codes for CASSELAGTGNEKLFF. The chain carries TRBV6-1 and TRBJ1-4, with TRBD1 identical over 9 bases. The CDR3 totals 16 residues. V lost 2 bases, J lost 5 bases, and 6 bases stayed unmatched. CDR1 is MNHNS, CDR2 SASEGT, per germline.

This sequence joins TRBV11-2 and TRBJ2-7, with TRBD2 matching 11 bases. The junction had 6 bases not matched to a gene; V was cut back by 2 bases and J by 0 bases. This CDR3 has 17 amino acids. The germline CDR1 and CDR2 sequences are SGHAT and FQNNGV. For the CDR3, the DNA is TGTGCCAGCAGCTTAAGACTCCTAGCGGGAGGCTCCTACGAGCAGTACTTC. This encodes CASSLRLLAGGSYEQYF.

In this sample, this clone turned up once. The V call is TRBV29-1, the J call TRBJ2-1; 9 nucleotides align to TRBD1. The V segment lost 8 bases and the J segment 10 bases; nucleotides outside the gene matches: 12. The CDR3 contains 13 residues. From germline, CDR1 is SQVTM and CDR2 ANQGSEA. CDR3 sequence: CSTDRGRLEEQFF. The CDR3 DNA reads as TGCAGCACAGACAGGGGGAGGCTCGAGGAGCAGTTCTTC.

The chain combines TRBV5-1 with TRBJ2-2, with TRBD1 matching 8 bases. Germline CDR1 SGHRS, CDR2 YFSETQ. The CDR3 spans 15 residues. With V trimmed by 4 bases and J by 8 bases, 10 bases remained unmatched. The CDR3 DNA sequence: TGCGCCAGCAGCAAGACGGACAGGGTAGCTGGGGAGCTGTTTTTT. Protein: CASSKTDRVAGELFF.